This is a list of T cell receptor beta chains from one sample in a study of T-cell reconstitution after alpha-beta-depleted transplantation in children. Via MiXCR, TCRdb re-called the PCR reads, giving one row per CDR3 protein. Of around 490,000 distinct CDR3 sequences in the sample, roughly 11% were seen once. The source material was PBMCs, mostly from graft donor cells, sampled 180 days after TCRalphabeta/CD19-depleted stem cell transplant. All receptors derive from a female patient between 2 and 10 years old who had a stem cell transplant for aplastic anemia, so the T cells may come from the graft donor. CDR3s include the opening cysteine and the closing phenylalanine or tryptophan. Fields, in order: clone size, J gene, D gene, V gene, CDR3 length, CDR3 protein, CDR3 DNA. A D gene is named only where the DNA matches it firmly. Some rows have no size entry. The others give once, few or many, or a class for an expanded clone.

size: many
J: TRBJ2-7
D: NA
V: TRBV5-1
length: 15
CDR3: CASSLEVGAPREQYF
DNA: TGCGCCAGCAGCTTGGAGGTGGGGGCTCCCCGCGAGCAGTACTTC

size: NA
J: TRBJ2-2
D: TRBD2
V: TRBV20-1
length: 16
CDR3: CSASRGRDYRTGELFF
DNA: TGCAGTGCTAGCCGGGGACGGGACTATAGGACCGGGGAGCTGTTTTTT

size: many
J: TRBJ2-1
D: NA
V: TRBV10-3
length: 16
CDR3: CAITNTDSLKYNEQFF
DNA: TGTGCCATCACCAATACGGACAGTTTGAAATACAATGAGCAGTTCTTC

size: NA
J: TRBJ1-1
D: TRBD1
V: TRBV20-1
length: 13
CDR3: CSASLSGGTEAFF
DNA: TGCAGTGCTAGCCTGTCAGGGGGGACTGAAGCTTTCTTT

size: NA
J: TRBJ2-7
D: TRBD1
V: TRBV6-2/TRBV6-3
length: 14
CDR3: CASSSQGTSYEQYF
DNA: TGTGCCAGCAGTTCACAGGGGACCTCCTACGAGCAGTACTTC

size: many
J: TRBJ2-2
D: NA
V: TRBV15
length: 17
CDR3: CATSRDLARASTGELFF
DNA: TGTGCCACCAGCAGAGATCTGGCGCGGGCGAGCACCGGGGAGCTGTTTTTT

size: few
J: TRBJ1-4
D: NA
V: TRBV7-2
length: 16
CDR3: CASSLARWGSNEKLFF
DNA: TGTGCCAGCAGCTTAGCGCGGTGGGGGAGCAATGAAAAACTGTTTTTT

size: NA
J: TRBJ1-6
D: NA
V: TRBV7-2
length: 13
CDR3: CASRTSNNSPLHF
DNA: TGTGCCAGCCGGACCTCCAACAATTCACCCCTCCACTTT

size: many
J: TRBJ1-1
D: NA
V: TRBV24-1
length: 12
CDR3: CATKGSGPEAFF
DNA: TGTGCCACCAAAGGAAGCGGGCCTGAAGCTTTCTTT

size: NA
J: TRBJ1-1
D: NA
V: TRBV12-3/TRBV12-4
length: 16
CDR3: CASSDQQNPKNTEAFF
DNA: TGTGCCAGCAGCGACCAGCAGAACCCCAAAAACACTGAAGCTTTCTTT

size: NA
J: TRBJ1-2
D: NA
V: TRBV20-1
length: 15
CDR3: CSARELGLFNYGYTF
DNA: TGCAGTGCTAGAGAACTGGGACTGTTTAACTATGGCTACACCTTC

size: many
J: TRBJ2-2
D: NA
V: TRBV3-1
length: 12
CDR3: CASALLTGELFF
DNA: TGTGCCAGCGCTCTGCTTACCGGGGAGCTGTTTTTT

size: few
J: TRBJ2-1
D: TRBD2
V: TRBV3-1
length: 20
CDR3: CASSPRPLAAPIAGGDEQFF
DNA: TGTGCCAGCAGCCCCCGGCCCTTAGCAGCTCCCATAGCGGGAGGGGATGAGCAGTTCTTC

size: NA
J: TRBJ1-6
D: NA
V: TRBV5-5
length: 14
CDR3: CASSLEGNNSPLHF
DNA: TGTGCCAGCAGCTTGGAGGGCAATAATTCACCCCTCCACTTT

size: few
J: TRBJ1-5
D: NA
V: TRBV30
length: 16
CDR3: CAWSVGARSSNQPQHF
DNA: TGTGCCTGGAGCGTTGGGGCTAGGTCGAGCAATCAGCCCCAGCATTTT

size: NA
J: TRBJ1-6
D: NA
V: TRBV2
length: 15
CDR3: CASSERTAYNSPLHF
DNA: TGTGCCAGCAGTGAACGGACAGCTTATAATTCACCCCTCCACTTT

size: few
J: TRBJ2-5
D: NA
V: TRBV2
length: 12
CDR3: CASSGPAETQYF
DNA: TGTGCCAGCAGTGGCCCCGCAGAGACCCAGTACTTC

size: few
J: TRBJ1-6
D: NA
V: TRBV19
length: 19
CDR3: CASRREDRRISSYNSPLHF
DNA: TGTGCCAGTAGACGCGAAGACAGGCGTATTAGCTCCTATAATTCACCCCTCCACTTT

size: NA
J: TRBJ1-5
D: NA
V: TRBV19
length: 13
CDR3: CASSAASDQPQHF
DNA: TGTGCCAGTAGTGCCGCGTCGGATCAGCCCCAGCATTTT

size: NA
J: TRBJ2-1
D: TRBD1
V: TRBV9
length: 15
CDR3: CASSAGTGPYNEQFF
DNA: TGTGCCAGCAGCGCAGGGACAGGCCCTTACAATGAGCAGTTCTTC

size: few
J: TRBJ2-1
D: NA
V: TRBV29-1
length: 15
CDR3: CSGGTARFLYNEQFF
DNA: TGCAGCGGCGGGACAGCCCGTTTTCTTTACAATGAGCAGTTCTTC

size: NA
J: TRBJ2-5
D: TRBD2
V: TRBV28
length: 17
CDR3: CASSLRREGPLKETQYF
DNA: TGTGCCAGCAGTTTACGGCGGGAGGGCCCTCTAAAAGAGACCCAGTACTTC

size: few
J: TRBJ2-7
D: NA
V: TRBV29-1
length: 12
CDR3: CSVGSYSYEQYF
DNA: TGCAGCGTTGGATCGTACTCCTACGAGCAGTACTTC

size: few
J: TRBJ2-1
D: NA
V: TRBV20-1
length: 12
CDR3: CSAPATDSEQFF
DNA: TGCAGTGCTCCAGCGACAGACAGTGAGCAGTTCTTC

size: many
J: TRBJ2-5
D: NA
V: TRBV4-3
length: 12
CDR3: CASSRSKETQYF
DNA: TGCGCCAGCAGCCGCTCGAAAGAGACCCAGTACTTC

size: many
J: TRBJ1-1
D: NA
V: TRBV21-1
length: 13
CDR3: CASSRQGGTEAFF
DNA: TGTGCCAGCAGCAGACAGGGGGGCACTGAAGCTTTCTTT

size: few
J: TRBJ2-5
D: TRBD2
V: TRBV20-1
length: 13
CDR3: CSASLAGVKTQYF
DNA: TGCAGTGCCTCACTAGCGGGAGTAAAGACCCAGTACTTC

size: few
J: TRBJ2-2
D: NA
V: TRBV28
length: 15
CDR3: CASSLLSSYTGELFF
DNA: TGTGCCAGCAGTTTACTATCCAGTTACACCGGGGAGCTGTTTTTT

size: NA
J: TRBJ2-1
D: TRBD2
V: TRBV29-1
length: 12
CDR3: CSVGLGYNEQFF
DNA: TGCAGCGTCGGACTAGGGTACAATGAGCAGTTCTTC

size: NA
J: TRBJ1-4
D: TRBD1
V: TRBV7-2
length: 17
CDR3: CASSSIQGHGTNEKLFF
DNA: TGTGCCAGCAGCTCAATACAGGGGCATGGGACTAATGAAAAACTGTTTTTT

size: few
J: TRBJ2-5
D: NA
V: TRBV18
length: 13
CDR3: CASSPQQEETQYF
DNA: TGTGCCAGCTCACCACAGCAAGAAGAGACCCAGTACTTC

size: few
J: TRBJ2-7
D: TRBD1
V: TRBV9
length: 15
CDR3: CASSLGGDRAYEQYF
DNA: TGTGCCAGCAGCTTAGGGGGGGACAGGGCCTACGAGCAGTACTTC